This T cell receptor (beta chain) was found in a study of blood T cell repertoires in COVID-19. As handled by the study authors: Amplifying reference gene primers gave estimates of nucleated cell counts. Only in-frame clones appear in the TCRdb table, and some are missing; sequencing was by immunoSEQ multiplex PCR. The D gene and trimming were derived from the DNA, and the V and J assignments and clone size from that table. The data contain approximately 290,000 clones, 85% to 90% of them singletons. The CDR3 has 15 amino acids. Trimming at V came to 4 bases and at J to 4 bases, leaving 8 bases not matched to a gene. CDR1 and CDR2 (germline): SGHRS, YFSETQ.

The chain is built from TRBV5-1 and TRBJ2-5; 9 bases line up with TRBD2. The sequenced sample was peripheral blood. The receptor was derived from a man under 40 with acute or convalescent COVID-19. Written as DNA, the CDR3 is TGCGCCAGCAGCCCTGGTAGCGGGGGAATAGAGACCCAGTACTTC. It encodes CASSPGSGGIETQYF.